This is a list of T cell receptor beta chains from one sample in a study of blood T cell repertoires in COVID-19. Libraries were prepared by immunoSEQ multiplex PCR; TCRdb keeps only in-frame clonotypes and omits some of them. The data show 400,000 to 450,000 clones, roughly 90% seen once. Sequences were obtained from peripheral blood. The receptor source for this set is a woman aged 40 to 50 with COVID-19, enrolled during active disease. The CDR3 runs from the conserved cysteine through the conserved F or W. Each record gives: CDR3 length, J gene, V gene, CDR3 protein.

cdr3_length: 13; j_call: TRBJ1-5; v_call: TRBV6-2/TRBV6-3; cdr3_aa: CASSGQANQPQHF
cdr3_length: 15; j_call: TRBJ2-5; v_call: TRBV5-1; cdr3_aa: CASSFASGLAETQYF
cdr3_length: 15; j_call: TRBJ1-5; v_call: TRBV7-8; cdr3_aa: CASSQQGLSNQPQHF
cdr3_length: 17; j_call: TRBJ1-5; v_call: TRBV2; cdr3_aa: CASRDTGVAYSNQPQHF
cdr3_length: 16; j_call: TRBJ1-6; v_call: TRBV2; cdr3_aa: CASSLQGSSYNSPLHF
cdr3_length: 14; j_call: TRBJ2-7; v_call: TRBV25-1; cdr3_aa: CASSSTSGIHEQYF
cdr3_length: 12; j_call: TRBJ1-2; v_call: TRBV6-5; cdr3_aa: CAAGPGVYGYTF
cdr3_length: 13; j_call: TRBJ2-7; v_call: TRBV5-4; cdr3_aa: CASSLAGVYEQYF
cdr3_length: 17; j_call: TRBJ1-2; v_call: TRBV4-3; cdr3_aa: CASSQELGQSPNYGYTF
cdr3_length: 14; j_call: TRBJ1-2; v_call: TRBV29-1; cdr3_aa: CSVLSRDRVYGYTF
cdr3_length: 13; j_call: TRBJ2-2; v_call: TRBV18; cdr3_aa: CASSPGQTGELFF
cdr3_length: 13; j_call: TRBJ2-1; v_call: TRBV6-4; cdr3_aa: CASSGDGVSEQFF
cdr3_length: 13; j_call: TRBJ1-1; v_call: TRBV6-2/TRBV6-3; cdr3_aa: CASSHTENTEAFF
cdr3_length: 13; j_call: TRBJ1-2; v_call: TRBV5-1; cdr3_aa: CASSAQGNYGYTF
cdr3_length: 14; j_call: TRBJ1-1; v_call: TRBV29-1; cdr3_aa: CSVAWTGGNTEAFF
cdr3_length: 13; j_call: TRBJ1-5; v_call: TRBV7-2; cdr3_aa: CASSLSSDQPQHF
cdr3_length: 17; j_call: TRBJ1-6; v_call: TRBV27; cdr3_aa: CASSLMGSGAYNSPLHF
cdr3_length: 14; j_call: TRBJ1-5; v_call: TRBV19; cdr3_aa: CASSIDPGPRAQHF
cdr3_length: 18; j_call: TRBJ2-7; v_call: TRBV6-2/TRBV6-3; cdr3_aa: CASSYSTVKALSSYEQYF
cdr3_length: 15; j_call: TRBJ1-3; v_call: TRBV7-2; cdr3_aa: CASSHRDSSGNTIYF
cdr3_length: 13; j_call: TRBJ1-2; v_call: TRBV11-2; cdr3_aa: CASSSQGTGGYTF
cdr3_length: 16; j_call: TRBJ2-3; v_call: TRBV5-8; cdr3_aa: CASSAGSPDLGDTQYF
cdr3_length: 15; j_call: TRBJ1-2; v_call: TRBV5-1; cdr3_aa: CASSPDHRDSYGYTF
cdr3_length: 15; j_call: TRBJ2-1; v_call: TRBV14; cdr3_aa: CASSPGGRPHNEQFF
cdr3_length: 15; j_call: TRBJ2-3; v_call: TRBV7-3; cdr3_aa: CASSSDGTKSDTQYF
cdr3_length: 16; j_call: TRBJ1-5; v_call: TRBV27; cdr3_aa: CASSTRQGKSNQPQHF
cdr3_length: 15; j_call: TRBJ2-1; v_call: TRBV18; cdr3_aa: CASSPPSGGYNEQFF
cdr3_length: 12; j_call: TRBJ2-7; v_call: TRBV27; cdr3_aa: CASSPGAYEQYF
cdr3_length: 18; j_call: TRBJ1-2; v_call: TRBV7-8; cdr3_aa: CASSLGSGTGGALHGYTF